The following is a T cell receptor (beta chain) sequence with its context. Its antigen is undetermined. Generated by immunoSEQ multiplex PCR, the TCRdb table keeps only in-frame clones and is missing some. The sample includes over 850,000 clones, roughly 74% of them seen just once. This CDR3 is built from 14 residues. Germline V gene lookup returns CDR1 MNHEY and CDR2 SMNVEV (reference sequence). V was clipped by 8 bases and J by 12 bases; unmatched bases: 16. This sample was included in a study of shared clonotypes between healthy human individuals. Study-wide results and limits: Non-shared clonotypes displayed generation probabilities falling below those of clonotypes present in all four donors. The diversity represented, both genetic and in exposure history, was limited by few donors.

The chain is built from TRBV27 and TRBJ2-1; 7 bases match TRBD1. The sample taken for sequencing was memory CD4+ T cells from PBMCs. Subset defined: CD45RA-negative fraction. This receptor was obtained from a young man in good health. Some clones in this sample may be carry-over from other donors' samples. CDR3 coding DNA: TGTGCCAGCTCTGACAGGGCGCCTACAGGCCCGCAGTTCTTC. Translated: CASSDRAPTGPQFF.